A single sample is the source of the 25 T cell receptor beta chains below, sequenced in a study of blood T cell repertoires in COVID-19. Measured with immunoSEQ multiplex PCR; TCRdb has only the in-frame clones, and not every one. The sample carries roughly 180,000 clones, about 82% recorded once. Sequencing was carried out using PBMCs or T cells enriched from blood (not recorded which). These receptors were obtained from a woman aged 25 to 39 who had recovered from COVID-19.

The chain uses TRBV10-3 and TRBJ2-5, with 7 bases aligning to TRBD2. V dropped 3 bases and J dropped 5; count of bases not matched to a gene: 9. The CDR3 has 15 residues. Germline-derived CDR1 and CDR2 are ENHRY and SYGVKD. The DNA for the CDR3 is TGTGCCATCAGTGAACGGGGGGACTCCAGGGAGACCCAGTACTTC. Its protein product is CAISERGDSRETQYF.

This chain uses TRBV5-4 with TRBJ1-1, with 8 bases aligning to TRBD1. In germline, CDR1 is SGHNT, CDR2 YYREEE (reference sequence). V dropped 4 bases and J dropped 6; count of bases not matched to a gene: 14. The CDR3 runs to 16 residues. The CDR3 protein is CASSPGQGEFKSEAFF. The DNA of the CDR3 is TGTGCCAGCAGCCCAGGACAGGGAGAATTTAAGTCTGAAGCTTTCTTT.

The chain has TRBV9 and TRBJ2-2, with D tentatively TRBD2 (5 bases). In germline, CDR1 is SGDLS, CDR2 YYNGEE. The germline V and J ends were trimmed by 7 bases and 1 base, with 14 bases remaining between them. This CDR3 comprises 15 residues. CDR3 nucleotides: TGTGCCAGCGGGAAGGCGGGTGGGAACACCGGGGAGCTGTTTTTT. Its translation is CASGKAGGNTGELFF.

The genes are TRBV6-5 and TRBJ1-5, with a tentative D call TRBD1 (5 bases). CDR3 length equals 12 residues. V lost 4 bases and J 11 bases, leaving 12 bases between the germline ends. The germline V gene has CDR1 MNHEY and CDR2 SVGAGI. CDR3 amino acids: CASSSGLAAQHF. In DNA, the CDR3 is TGTGCCAGCAGTTCAGGGCTGGCGGCCCAGCATTTT.

The J gene is TRBJ2-7, the V gene TRBV27, with 7 bases aligning to TRBD2. J lost 2 bases, V lost 8 bases, and 12 bases had no gene match. Germline V CDR1 and CDR2: MNHEY, SMNVEV (reference sequence). This CDR3 has 15 amino acids. CDR3 nucleotides: TGTGCCAGCGGGGGAGGGGAAGGCCTGACCTACGAGCAGTACTTC. Translating it yields CASGGGEGLTYEQYF.

The rearrangement uses TRBV28 and TRBJ1-1, with a possible D match to TRBD1 (5 bases). Germline V gene sequence: CDR1 MDHEN, CDR2 SYDVKM. Deletions cut 5 bases from V and 4 bases from J, with 14 bases between. The CDR3 has 14 amino acids. CDR3 nucleotides: TGTGCCAGCAGTCCAGGGTTCAGAGGCACTGAAGCTTTCTTT. Encoded protein: CASSPGFRGTEAFF.

This chain joins TRBV7-6 and TRBJ2-5; TRBD1 is a possible D gene (6 bases). Germline assignment: CDR1 SGHVS and CDR2 FNYEAQ. The length of the CDR3 is 13 residues. V lost 4 bases and J lost 14, with 20 bases in between. The chain's CDR3 is CASSSREGDKAYF. CDR3 nucleotide sequence: TGTGCCAGCAGCTCTCGGGAAGGGGACAAAGCATACTTC.

V is TRBV30 and J is TRBJ1-1, with D uncertain. The CDR3 has 15 residues. Germline CDR1 is GTSNPN and CDR2 is SVGIG (reference sequence). Trimming shortened V by 3 bases and J by 0 bases, and 14 bases separated the two germline ends. CDR3 nucleotides: TGTGCCTGGAGCGTCATCACAGTTGTGAACACTGAAGCTTTCTTT. Amino acids: CAWSVITVVNTEAFF.

The sample holds a few counts of this clone. The rearrangement joins TRBV3-1 (or the pseudogene TRBV3-2) to TRBJ1-2, with TRBD1 as a possible D gene (5 bases). Germline CDR1 is LGHDT and CDR2 is YNNKEL (reference sequence). V lost 4 bases and J lost 7, with 19 bases in between. The CDR3 covers 15 residues. The CDR3 region is CASSPPGRANSGYTF. The CDR3 bases are TGTGCCAGCAGCCCCCCGGGCAGGGCCAATAGTGGCTACACCTTC.

This clone showed up just once. The gene calls are TRBV5-4 and TRBJ2-3; a weak D match, TRBD2 (6 bases). V lost 4 bases to trimming and J lost 1 base, with 13 bases between them. The CDR3 has 15 amino acids. The germline V gene encodes CDR1 SGHNT and CDR2 YYREEE (reference sequence). The CDR3 DNA reads TGTGCCAGCAGCCTCGGGACTCCTGGCACAGATACGCAGTATTTT. It yields the protein CASSLGTPGTDTQYF.

The chain employs TRBV11-3 and TRBJ1-2; 8 positions agree with TRBD1. The CDR3 runs 20 residues. Looked up from germline, CDR1 is SGHNT and CDR2 is YENEEA. The J segment lost 4 bases and the V segment lost 1 base, leaving 20 bases of the junction unmatched. In DNA, the CDR3 is TGTGCCAGCAGCTTAGGTATACGCCGGTACCCAGGACAGGGTTCCTATGGCTACACCTTC. Translation: CASSLGIRRYPGQGSYGYTF.

The chain employs TRBV10-3 and TRBJ2-7, with 9 positions matching TRBD2. The V segment lost 4 bases and the J segment 4 bases; nucleotides outside the gene matches: 17. Germline V CDR1 and CDR2: ENHRY, SYGVKD. This CDR3 has 18 amino acids. The CDR3 nucleotides read TGTGCCATCAGTGCTGGACGCACAAGACTAGCGGCCGCTTACGAGCAGTACTTC. It codes for CAISAGRTRLAAAYEQYF.

V is TRBV19 and J is TRBJ1-5; the match to TRBD1 covers 7 bases. Per the germline V gene, CDR1 is LNHDA and CDR2 is SQIVND (reference sequence). The CDR3 has 13 amino acids. The V segment lost 9 bases and the J segment 5 bases; nucleotides outside the gene matches: 7. The CDR3 bases are TGTGCCAGCTTAACAGGGGACGATCAGCCCCAGCATTTT. Protein product: CASLTGDDQPQHF.

This clone was seen just once. This chain connects TRBV6-1 to TRBJ2-1, with 10 positions matching TRBD2. This CDR3 comprises 16 residues. The germline gives CDR1 MNHNS, CDR2 SASEGT. V dropped 1 base and J dropped 4; count of bases not matched to a gene: 4. The CDR3 reads CASSEVLAGIYNEQFF. The CDR3, as DNA: TGTGCCAGCAGTGAAGTACTAGCGGGAATATACAATGAGCAGTTCTTC.

The chain joins TRBV6-5 to TRBJ2-7; 9 nucleotides match TRBD1. The junction had 3 bases not matched to a gene; V was cut back by 6 bases and J by 0 bases. The germline V gene has CDR1 MNHEY and CDR2 SVGAGI. The CDR3 runs to 14 residues. The CDR3 spells CASRRTGDSYEQYF. The CDR3 DNA is TGTGCCAGCAGGAGGACAGGGGACTCCTACGAGCAGTACTTC.

V is TRBV11-2 and J is TRBJ2-3; TRBD2 matches 9 bases. CDR3 length equals 16 residues. The germline V gene has CDR1 SGHAT and CDR2 FQNNGV. Unmatched junction bases numbered 13, after V lost 6 bases and J lost 6 bases. The CDR3 protein is CASSPTGGLAPDTQYF. The CDR3 nucleotides read TGTGCCAGCAGTCCCACCGGGGGACTAGCACCGGATACGCAGTATTTT. The full variable domain, its missing parts supplied by reference TRBV11-2 and TRBJ2-3, is EAGVAQSPRYKIIEKRQSVAFWCNPISGHATLYWYQQILGQGPKLLIQFQNNGVVDDSQLPKDRFSAERLKGVDSTLKIQPAKLEDSAVYLCASSPTGGLAPDTQYFGPGTRLTVL.

The chain has TRBV28 and TRBJ2-7; 9 bases agree with TRBD1. Germline CDR1 is MDHEN and CDR2 is SYDVKM. The V gene end was trimmed by 3 bases and the J gene end by 12 bases; junction bases not matched to a gene: 9. This CDR3 spans 13 amino acids. The CDR3 sequence: CASSLGGTGFWYF. CDR3 DNA: TGTGCCAGCAGTTTGGGCGGGACAGGGTTTTGGTACTTC.

J is TRBJ2-7 and V is TRBV4-1; TRBD2 agrees at 7 bases. Germline V gene sequence: CDR1 MGHRA, CDR2 YSYEKL. V gave up 0 bases and J gave up 7 bases; unmatched junction bases: 6. The CDR3 contains 14 residues. The CDR3, as DNA: TGCGCCAGCAGCCAAGATGACGACGGGGGGGAGCAGTACTTC. The encoded protein is CASSQDDDGGEQYF.

This clone came up once. The chain is built from TRBV3-1 (or the pseudogene TRBV3-2) and TRBJ2-3, with 10 bases fitting TRBD2. Germline assignment: CDR1 LGHDT and CDR2 YNNKEL (reference sequence). The J segment lost 3 bases and the V segment lost 0 bases, leaving 9 bases of the junction unmatched. The CDR3 is made up of 18 amino acids. For the CDR3, the DNA is TGTGCCAGCAGCCAAGATGGGCTAGCGGGAGAATTGACAGATACGCAGTATTTT. Translation: CASSQDGLAGELTDTQYF.

The rearrangement links TRBV29-1 to TRBJ2-5; 9 nucleotides match TRBD2. The germline CDR1 and CDR2 sequences are SQVTM and ANQGSEA. The V segment lost 8 bases and the J segment 1 base; nucleotides outside the gene matches: 8. There are 14 residues in the CDR3. The CDR3 loop is CSTFSGSSQETQYF. The CDR3 coding sequence is TGCAGCACTTTTAGCGGGAGTAGCCAAGAGACCCAGTACTTC.

The genes are TRBV7-9 and TRBJ2-7; perhaps TRBD1 as D (6 bases). CDR3 length: 14 amino acids. The V end was cut by 5 bases, the J end by 2 bases, with 13 bases between. CDR1 and CDR2 (germline): SEHNR, FQNEAQ (reference sequence). CDR3 nucleotides: TGTGCCAGCAGCGCTCAGACAGGTGCCTACGAGCAGTACTTC. It codes for CASSAQTGAYEQYF.

This clone was observed once. This chain uses TRBV15 with TRBJ1-1; TRBD1 matches at 8 bases. The V gene end was trimmed by 8 bases and the J gene end by 2 bases; junction bases not matched to a gene: 4. The CDR3 is 13 residues long. Per germline, CDR1 LNHNV and CDR2 YYDKDF (reference sequence). The CDR3 here is CATEGTGNTEAFF. CDR3 nucleotide sequence: TGTGCCACCGAAGGGACAGGAAACACTGAAGCTTTCTTT. Filled out from reference TRBV15 and TRBJ1-1, the complete variable domain reads DAMVIQNPRYQVTQFGKPVTLSCSQTLNHNVMYWYQQKSSQAPKLLFHYYDKDFNNEADTPDNFQSRRPNTSFCFLDIRSPGLGDTAMYLCATEGTGNTEAFFGQGTRLTVV.

This clone occurred once. The chain is built from TRBV7-2 and TRBJ2-1; a weak D match, TRBD2 (6 bases). V lost 1 base and J 4 bases, leaving 17 bases between the germline ends. This CDR3 has 17 amino acids. From germline, CDR1 is SGHTA and CDR2 FQGNSA. In nucleotides, the CDR3 is TGTGCCAGCAGCTTAGGTCGACGGGCTAGCGAGTACAATGAGCAGTTCTTC. This translates into CASSLGRRASEYNEQFF.

This rearrangement joins TRBV19 to TRBJ2-3; D perhaps matches TRBD2 (6 bases). Per germline, CDR1 LNHDA and CDR2 SQIVND (reference sequence). V was cut by 4 bases and J by 0 bases, with 11 bases left in between. The CDR3 totals 15 residues. CDR3 nucleotides: TGTGCCAGTAGTAATCCGGGACTGAGCACAGATACGCAGTATTTT. Translation: CASSNPGLSTDTQYF.

This chain connects TRBV9 to TRBJ1-5; no definite D call. The CDR3 has 14 residues. Germline-derived CDR1 and CDR2 are SGDLS and YYNGEE. The germline V and J ends were trimmed by 0 bases and 3 bases, with 7 bases remaining between them. The CDR3 DNA reads TGTGCCAGCAGCGTAGACGGTTCCAATCAGCCCCAGCATTTT. Translation: CASSVDGSNQPQHF. Full variable domain (missing parts from reference TRBV9 and TRBJ1-5): DSGVTQTPKHLITATGQRVTLRCSPRSGDLSVYWYQQSLDQGLQFLIQYYNGEERAKGNILERFSAQQFPDLHSELNLSSLELGDSALYFCASSVDGSNQPQHFGDGTRLSIL.